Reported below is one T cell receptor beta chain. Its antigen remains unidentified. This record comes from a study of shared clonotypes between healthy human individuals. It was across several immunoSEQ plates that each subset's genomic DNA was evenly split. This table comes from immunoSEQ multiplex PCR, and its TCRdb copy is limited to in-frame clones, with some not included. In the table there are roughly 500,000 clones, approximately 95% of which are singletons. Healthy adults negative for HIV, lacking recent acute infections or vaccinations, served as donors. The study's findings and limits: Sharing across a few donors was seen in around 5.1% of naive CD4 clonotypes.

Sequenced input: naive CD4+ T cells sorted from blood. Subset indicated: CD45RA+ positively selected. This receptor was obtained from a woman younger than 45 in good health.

CDR3 DNA: TGCGCCAGCAGCAGGGGACAGGCCAGCACGGAGCCCCAGCATTTT. Residues: CASSRGQASTEPQHF. The V call is TRBV5-1, the J call TRBJ1-5, with 8 bases lining up with TRBD1. Trimming at V came to 4 bases and at J to 8 bases, leaving 11 bases not matched to a gene. CDR3 length: 15 amino acids. Germline V gene sequence: CDR1 SGHRS, CDR2 YFSETQ.